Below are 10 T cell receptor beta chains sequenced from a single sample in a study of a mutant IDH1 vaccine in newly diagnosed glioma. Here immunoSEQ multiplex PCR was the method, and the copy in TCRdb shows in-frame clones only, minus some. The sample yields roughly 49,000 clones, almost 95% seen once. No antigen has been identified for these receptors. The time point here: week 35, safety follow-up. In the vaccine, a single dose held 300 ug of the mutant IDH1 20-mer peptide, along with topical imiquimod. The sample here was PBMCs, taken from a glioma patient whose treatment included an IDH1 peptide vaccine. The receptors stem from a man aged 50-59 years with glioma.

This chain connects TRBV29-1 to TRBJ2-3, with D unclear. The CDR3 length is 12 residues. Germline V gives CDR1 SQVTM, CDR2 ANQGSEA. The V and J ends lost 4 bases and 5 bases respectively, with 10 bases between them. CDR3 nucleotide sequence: TGCAGCGTTGGGGCAGTTGGAGATACGCAGTATTTT. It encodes CSVGAVGDTQYF.

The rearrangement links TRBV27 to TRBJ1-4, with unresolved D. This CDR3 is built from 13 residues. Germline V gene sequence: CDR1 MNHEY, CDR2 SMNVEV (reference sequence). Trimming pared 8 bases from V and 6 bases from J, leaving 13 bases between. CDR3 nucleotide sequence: TGTGCCAGCGGTCTCCCCCTAGATGAAAAACTGTTTTTT. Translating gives CASGLPLDEKLFF.

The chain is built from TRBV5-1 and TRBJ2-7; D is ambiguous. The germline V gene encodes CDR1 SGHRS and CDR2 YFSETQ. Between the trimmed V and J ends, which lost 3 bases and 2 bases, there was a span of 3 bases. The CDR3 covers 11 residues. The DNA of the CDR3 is TGCGCCAGCAGCTCCACCTACGAGCAGTACTTC. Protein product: CASSSTYEQYF.

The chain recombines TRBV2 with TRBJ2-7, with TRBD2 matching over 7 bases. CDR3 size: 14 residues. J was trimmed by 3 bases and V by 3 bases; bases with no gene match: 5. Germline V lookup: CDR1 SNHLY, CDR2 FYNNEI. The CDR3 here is CASSDWLAVYEQYF. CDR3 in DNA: TGTGCCAGCAGTGATTGGCTAGCGGTCTACGAGCAGTACTTC. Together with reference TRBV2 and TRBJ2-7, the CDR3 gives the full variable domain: EPEVTQTPSHQVTQMGQEVILRCVPISNHLYFYWYRQILGQKVEFLVSFYNNEISEKSEIFDDQFSVERPDGSNFTLKIRSTKLEDSAMYFCASSDWLAVYEQYFGPGTRLTVT.

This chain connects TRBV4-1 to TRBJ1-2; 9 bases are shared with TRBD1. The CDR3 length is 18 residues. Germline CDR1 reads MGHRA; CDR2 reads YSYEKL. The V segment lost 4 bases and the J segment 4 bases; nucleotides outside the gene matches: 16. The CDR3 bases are TGCGCCAGCAGCCCCGGCGCCGGGACAGGGCATAGTGCCTATGGCTACACCTTC. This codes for CASSPGAGTGHSAYGYTF.

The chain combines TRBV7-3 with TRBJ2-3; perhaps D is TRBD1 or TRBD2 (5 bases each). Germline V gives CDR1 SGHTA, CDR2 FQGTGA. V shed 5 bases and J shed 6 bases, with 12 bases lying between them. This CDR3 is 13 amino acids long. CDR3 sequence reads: CASSTGTGDTQYF. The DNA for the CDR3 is TGTGCCAGCAGCACTGGGACGGGGGATACGCAGTATTTT.

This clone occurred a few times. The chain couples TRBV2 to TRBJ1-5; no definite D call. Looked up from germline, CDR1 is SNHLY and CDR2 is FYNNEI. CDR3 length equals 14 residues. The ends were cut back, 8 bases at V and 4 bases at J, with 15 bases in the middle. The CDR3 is CASCVMGLNQPQHF. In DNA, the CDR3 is TGTGCCAGCTGCGTTATGGGTCTAAATCAGCCCCAGCATTTT.

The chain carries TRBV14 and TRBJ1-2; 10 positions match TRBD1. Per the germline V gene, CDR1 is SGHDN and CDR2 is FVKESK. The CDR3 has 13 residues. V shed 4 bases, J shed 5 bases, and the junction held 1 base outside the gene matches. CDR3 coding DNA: TGTGCCAGCAGCCCGGACAGGGGGTATGGCTACACCTTC. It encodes CASSPDRGYGYTF. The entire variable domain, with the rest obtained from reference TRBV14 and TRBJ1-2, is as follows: EAGVTQFPSHSVIEKGQTVTLRCDPISGHDNLYWYRRVMGKEIKFLLHFVKESKQDESGMPNNRFLAERTGGTYSTLKVQPAELEDSGVYFCASSPDRGYGYTFGSGTRLTVV.

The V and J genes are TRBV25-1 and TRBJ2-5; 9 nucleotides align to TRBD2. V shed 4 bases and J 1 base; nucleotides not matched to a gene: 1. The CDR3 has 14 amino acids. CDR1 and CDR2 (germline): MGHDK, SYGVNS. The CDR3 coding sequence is TGTGCCAGCAGTGGACTAGCGGTCCAAGAGACCCAGTACTTC. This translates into CASSGLAVQETQYF.

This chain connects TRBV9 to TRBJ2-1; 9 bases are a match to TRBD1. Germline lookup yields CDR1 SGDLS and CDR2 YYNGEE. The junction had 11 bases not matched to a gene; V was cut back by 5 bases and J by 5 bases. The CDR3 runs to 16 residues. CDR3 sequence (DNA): TGTGCCAGCAGTGCCAACCGGGACAGGGTCAACAATGAGCAGTTCTTC. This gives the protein CASSANRDRVNNEQFF.